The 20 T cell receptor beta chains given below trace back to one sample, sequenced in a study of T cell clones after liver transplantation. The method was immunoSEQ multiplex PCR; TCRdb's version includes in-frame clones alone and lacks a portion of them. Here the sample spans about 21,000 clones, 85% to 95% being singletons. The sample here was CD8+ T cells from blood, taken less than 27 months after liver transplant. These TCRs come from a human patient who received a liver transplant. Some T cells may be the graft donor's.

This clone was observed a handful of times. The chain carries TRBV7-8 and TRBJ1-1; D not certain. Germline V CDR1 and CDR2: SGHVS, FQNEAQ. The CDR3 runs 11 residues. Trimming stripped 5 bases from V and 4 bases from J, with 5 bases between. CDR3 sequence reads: CASSRITEAFF. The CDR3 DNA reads TGTGCCAGCAGCAGGATCACTGAAGCTTTCTTT.

CDR3 bases: TGTGCCAGCAGCGGGGGCGGACAGGTTCGGAGCAATCAGCCCCAGCATTTT. Residues: CASSGGGQVRSNQPQHF. The rearrangement uses TRBV7-3 and TRBJ1-5, with TRBD1 matching over 7 bases. Germline CDR1 SGHTA, CDR2 FQGTGA. The V gene end was trimmed by 5 bases and the J gene end by 1 base; junction bases not matched to a gene: 11. The CDR3 runs 17 residues. Variable domain in full (rest from reference TRBV7-3 and TRBJ1-5): GAGVSQTPSNKVTEKGKYVELRCDPISGHTALYWYRQSLGQGPEFLIYFQGTGAADDSGLPNDRFFAVRPEGSVSTLKIQRTERGDSAVYLCASSGGGQVRSNQPQHFGDGTRLSIL.

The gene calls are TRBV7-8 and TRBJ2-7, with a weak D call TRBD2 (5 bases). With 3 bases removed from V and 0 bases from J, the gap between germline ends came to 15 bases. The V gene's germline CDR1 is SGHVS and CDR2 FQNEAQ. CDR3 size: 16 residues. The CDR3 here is CASSFDIASSSYEQYF. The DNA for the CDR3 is TGTGCCAGCAGCTTCGACATAGCGAGTAGCTCCTACGAGCAGTACTTC. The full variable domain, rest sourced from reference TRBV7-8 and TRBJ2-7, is GAGVSQSPRYKVAKRGQDVALRCDPISGHVSLFWYQQALGQGPEFLTYFQNEAQLDKSGLPSDRFFAERPEGSVSTLKIQRTQQEDSAVYLCASSFDIASSSYEQYFGPGTRLTVT.

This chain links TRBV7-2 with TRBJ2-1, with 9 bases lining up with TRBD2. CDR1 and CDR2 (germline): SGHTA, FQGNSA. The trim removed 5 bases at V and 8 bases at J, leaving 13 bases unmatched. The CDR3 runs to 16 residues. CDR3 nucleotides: TGTGCCAGCAGCCCCTATAGCGGGGGTTACTTCGATGAGCAGTTCTTC. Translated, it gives CASSPYSGGYFDEQFF.

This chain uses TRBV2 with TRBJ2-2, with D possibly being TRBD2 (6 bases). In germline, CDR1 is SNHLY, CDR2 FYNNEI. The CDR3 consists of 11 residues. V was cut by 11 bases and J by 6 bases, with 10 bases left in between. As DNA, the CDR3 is TGTGCCGGGAGGACGGCCGGGGAGCTGTTTTTT. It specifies CAGRTAGELFF.

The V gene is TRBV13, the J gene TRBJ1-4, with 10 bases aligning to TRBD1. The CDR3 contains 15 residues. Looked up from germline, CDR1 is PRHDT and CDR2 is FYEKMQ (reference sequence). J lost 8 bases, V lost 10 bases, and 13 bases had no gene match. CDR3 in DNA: TGTGCCACCGGCGCCCCCGGACAGGGGGGAGAAAAACTGTTTTTT. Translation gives CATGAPGQGGEKLFF.

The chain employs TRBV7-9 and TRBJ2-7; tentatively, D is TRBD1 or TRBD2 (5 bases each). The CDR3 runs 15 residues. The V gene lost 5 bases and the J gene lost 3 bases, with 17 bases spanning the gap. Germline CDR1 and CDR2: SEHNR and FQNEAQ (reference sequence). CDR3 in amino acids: CASSHRDRTYYEQYF. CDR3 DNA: TGTGCCAGCAGCCACCGGGACCGGACCTACTACGAGCAGTACTTC.

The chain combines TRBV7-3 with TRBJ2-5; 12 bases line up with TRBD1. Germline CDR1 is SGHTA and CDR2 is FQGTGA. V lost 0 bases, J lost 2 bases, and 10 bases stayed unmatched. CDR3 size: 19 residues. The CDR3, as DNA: TGTGCCAGCAGCTTAACCGGGGACAGGGGGCATGGGATACAAGAGACCCAGTACTTC. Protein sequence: CASSLTGDRGHGIQETQYF.

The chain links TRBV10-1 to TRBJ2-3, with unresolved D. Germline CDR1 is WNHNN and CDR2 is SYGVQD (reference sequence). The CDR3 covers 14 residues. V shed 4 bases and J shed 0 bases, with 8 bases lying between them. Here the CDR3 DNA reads TGCGCCAGCAGTGTTCGTACTAGCACAGATACGCAGTATTTT. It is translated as CASSVRTSTDTQYF.

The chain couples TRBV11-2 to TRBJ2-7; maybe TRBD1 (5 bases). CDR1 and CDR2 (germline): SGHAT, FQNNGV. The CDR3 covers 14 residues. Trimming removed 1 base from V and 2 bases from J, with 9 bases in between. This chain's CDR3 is CASSLVAGTYEQYF. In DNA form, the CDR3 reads TGTGCCAGCAGCTTAGTAGCAGGGACCTACGAGCAGTACTTC.

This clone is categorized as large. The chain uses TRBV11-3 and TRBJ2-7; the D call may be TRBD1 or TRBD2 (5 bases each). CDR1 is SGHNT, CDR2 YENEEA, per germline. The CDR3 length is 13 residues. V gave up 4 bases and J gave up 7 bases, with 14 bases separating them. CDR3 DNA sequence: TGTGCCAGCAGCTCGCCCGACAGAGGGGAGCAGTACTTC. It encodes CASSSPDRGEQYF. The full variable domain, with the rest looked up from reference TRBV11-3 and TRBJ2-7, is EAGVVQSPRYKIIEKKQPVAFWCNPISGHNTLYWYLQNLGQGPELLIRYENEEAVDDSQLPKDRFSAERLKGVDSTLKIQPAELGDSAVYLCASSSPDRGEQYFGPGTRLTVT.

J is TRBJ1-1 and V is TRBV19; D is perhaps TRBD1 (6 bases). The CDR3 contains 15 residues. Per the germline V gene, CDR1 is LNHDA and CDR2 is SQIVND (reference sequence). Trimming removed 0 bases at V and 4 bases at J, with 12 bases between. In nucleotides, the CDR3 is TGTGCCAGTAGTATAGAGAGCGGCAGGGGCACTGAAGCTTTCTTT. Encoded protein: CASSIESGRGTEAFF.

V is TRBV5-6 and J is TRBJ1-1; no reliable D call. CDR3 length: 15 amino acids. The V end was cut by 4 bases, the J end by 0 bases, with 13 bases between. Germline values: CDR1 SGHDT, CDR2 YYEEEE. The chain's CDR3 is CASSGGISMNTEAFF. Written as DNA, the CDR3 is TGTGCCAGCAGCGGAGGGATCAGCATGAACACTGAAGCTTTCTTT.

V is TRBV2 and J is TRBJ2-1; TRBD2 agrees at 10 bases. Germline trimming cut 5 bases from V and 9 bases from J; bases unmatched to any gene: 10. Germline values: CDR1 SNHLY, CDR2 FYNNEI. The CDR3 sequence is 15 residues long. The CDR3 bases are TGTGCCAGCAGTCCCGGACTAGCGGCAGGTGGTGAGCAGTTCTTC. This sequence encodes CASSPGLAAGGEQFF.

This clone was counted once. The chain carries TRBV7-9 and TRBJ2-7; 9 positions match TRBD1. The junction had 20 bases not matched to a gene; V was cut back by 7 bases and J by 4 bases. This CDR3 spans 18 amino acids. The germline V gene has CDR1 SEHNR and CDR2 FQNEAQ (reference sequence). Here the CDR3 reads CASTTQGAGASGGYEQYF. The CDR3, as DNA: TGTGCCAGCACCACACAGGGGGCGGGTGCCTCAGGTGGATACGAGCAGTACTTC.

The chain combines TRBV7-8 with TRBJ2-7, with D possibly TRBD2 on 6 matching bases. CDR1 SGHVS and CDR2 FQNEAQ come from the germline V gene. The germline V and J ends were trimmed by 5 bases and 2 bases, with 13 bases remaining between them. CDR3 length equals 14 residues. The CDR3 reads CASSRESGPYEQYF. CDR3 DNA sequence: TGTGCCAGCAGCCGGGAGAGTGGCCCCTACGAGCAGTACTTC.

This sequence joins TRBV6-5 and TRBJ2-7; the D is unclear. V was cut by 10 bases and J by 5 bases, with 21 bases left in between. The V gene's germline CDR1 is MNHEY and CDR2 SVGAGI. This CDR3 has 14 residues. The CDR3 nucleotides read TGTGCCACCTCGACGGCAGGTCAAATTCACGAGCAGTACTTC. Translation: CATSTAGQIHEQYF.

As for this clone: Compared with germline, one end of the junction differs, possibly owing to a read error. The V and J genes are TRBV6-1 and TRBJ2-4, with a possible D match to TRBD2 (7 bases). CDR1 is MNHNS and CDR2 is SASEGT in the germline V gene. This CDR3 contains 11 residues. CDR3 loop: CASARGAAVNF. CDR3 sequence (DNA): TGTGCCAGCGCTCGGGGGGCAGCGGTGAACTTC.

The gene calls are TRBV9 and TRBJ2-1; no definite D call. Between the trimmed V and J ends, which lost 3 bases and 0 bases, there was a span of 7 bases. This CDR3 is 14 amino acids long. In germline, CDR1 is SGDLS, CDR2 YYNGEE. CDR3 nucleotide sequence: TGTGCCAGCAGCGCGGTTAGCTCCTACAATGAGCAGTTCTTC. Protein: CASSAVSSYNEQFF.

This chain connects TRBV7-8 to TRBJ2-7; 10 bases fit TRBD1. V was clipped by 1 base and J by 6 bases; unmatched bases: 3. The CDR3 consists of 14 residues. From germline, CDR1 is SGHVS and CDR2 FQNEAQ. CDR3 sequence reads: CASSLGQGAVEQYF. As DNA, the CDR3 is TGTGCCAGCAGCTTAGGACAGGGGGCTGTCGAGCAGTACTTC.